These 25 T cell receptor beta chains were sequenced from one sample in a study of molecular identifiers for immune sequencing clone quantification. TCRdb re-called the PCR reads with MiXCR, one entry per CDR3 protein. The sample shows 85,000 to 90,000 distinct CDR3 sequences, around 19% of them seen only once. Material for sequencing was naive CD8+ T cells from blood, with Jurkat cell RNA spiked in. Documented subset: FACS-sorted CD8+CD4-CCR7+CD45RA+ naive T cells. The receptors originated from a human donor in good health. Some libraries in this study had Jurkat cell RNA spiked in.

Concerning this clonotype itself: One base away lies a much larger clone, so this may be a sequencing read error. The chain couples TRBV6-1 to TRBJ1-5; TRBD1 might be the D (6 bases). CDR1 MNHNS and CDR2 SASEGT come from the germline V gene. The CDR3 length is 16 residues. The CDR3 reads CASRRAGQNSNQPRHF. The CDR3 DNA is TGTGCCAGCCGAAGAGCCGGACAGAATAGCAATCAGCCCCGGCATTTT.

This clonotype was seen ten or more times. The chain links TRBV29-1 to TRBJ2-3, with D possibly TRBD1 on 5 matching bases. Between the trimmed V and J ends, which lost 6 bases and 7 bases, there was a span of 11 bases. This CDR3 region has 11 residues. Germline-derived CDR1 and CDR2 are SQVTM and ANQGSEA. In DNA form, the CDR3 reads TGCAGCGTCCCTCAGGGAAATACGCAGTATTTT. Encoded protein: CSVPQGNTQYF.

The chain combines TRBV5-1 with TRBJ1-2, with 9 bases lining up with TRBD1. The V and J ends lost 7 bases and 5 bases, in that order; junction bases with no gene match: 18. Germline lookup yields CDR1 SGHRS and CDR2 YFSETQ. The CDR3 has 17 residues. CDR3: CASRPPSTGGDQYGYTF. Written as DNA, the CDR3 is TGCGCCAGCCGGCCTCCTTCGACAGGGGGTGATCAATATGGCTACACCTTC.

This clonotype was found many times. V is TRBV13 and J is TRBJ2-3; TRBD2 might be the D (5 bases). The germline V gene has CDR1 PRHDT and CDR2 FYEKMQ (reference sequence). The CDR3 extends over 17 amino acids. Trimming stripped 3 bases from V and 5 bases from J, with 21 bases between. The CDR3 loop reads CASSLEPGGAAGDTQYF. CDR3 sequence (DNA): TGTGCCAGCAGCTTGGAACCCGGAGGCGCGGCAGGAGATACGCAGTATTTT.

This clonotype has ten or more counts. The genes are TRBV3-1 and TRBJ2-1; D is ambiguous. The CDR3 contains 13 residues. Germline-derived CDR1 and CDR2 are LGHDT and YNNKEL (reference sequence). Deletions cut 0 bases from V and 12 bases from J, with 12 bases between. CDR3 coding DNA: TGTGCCAGCAGCCAAGAGGGGTGGGCGGTGCAGTTCTTC. Encoded protein: CASSQEGWAVQFF.

This clonotype was counted many times. This chain joins TRBV3-1 and TRBJ2-1; D gene uncertain. Germline V lookup: CDR1 LGHDT, CDR2 YNNKEL (reference sequence). V was pared by 0 bases and J by 5 bases, with 8 bases between. This CDR3 contains 14 residues. The CDR3 reads CASSQEERDNEQFF. The CDR3 DNA is TGTGCCAGCAGCCAAGAGGAGAGAGACAATGAGCAGTTCTTC.

This clonotype was seen many times. This chain joins TRBV19 and TRBJ2-6, with D unclear. Per germline, CDR1 LNHDA and CDR2 SQIVND (reference sequence). The CDR3 extends over 14 amino acids. The V gene lost 8 bases and the J gene lost 0 bases, with 8 bases spanning the gap. The CDR3 DNA follows: TGTGCCAGTGAGGACGGCTCTGGGGCCAACGTCCTGACTTTC. Translated: CASEDGSGANVLTF. Complete variable domain (other parts from reference TRBV19 and TRBJ2-6): DGGITQSPKYLFRKEGQNVTLSCEQNLNHDAMYWYRQDPGQGLRLIYYSQIVNDFQKGDIAEGYSVSREKKESFPLTVTSAQKNPTAFYLCASEDGSGANVLTFGAGSRLTVL.

The rearrangement joins TRBV5-1 to TRBJ1-2; D is possibly TRBD1 (6 bases). The CDR3 runs to 18 residues. Germline V gives CDR1 SGHRS, CDR2 YFSETQ. V was pared by 0 bases and J by 1 base, with 19 bases between. Here the CDR3 reads CASSLVFYRDMFNYGYTF. Written as DNA, the CDR3 is TGCGCCAGCAGCTTGGTTTTTTACAGGGACATGTTTAACTATGGCTACACCTTC.

To note about this clonotype: This could be a read error, since a much larger clone is one nucleotide away. Here the CDR3 omits its conserved ending phenylalanine or tryptophan, so a read error is the likely source. This chain links TRBV11-3 with TRBJ2-3; 11 bases fit TRBD2. From germline, CDR1 is SGHNT and CDR2 YENEEA. Losses at the gene ends were 5 bases for V and 6 bases for J; bases not matched to a gene: 16. This CDR3 region has 18 residues. In DNA form, the CDR3 reads TGTGCCAGCAGCGACACTAGCGGGGGACCCAATTTTGAGGATACGCAGTATCTT. This sequence encodes CASSDTSGGPNFEDTQYL.

Details on this clonotype: This could be a read error, since a much larger clone is one nucleotide away. The chain recombines TRBV7-9 with TRBJ1-5; D is undetermined. The CDR3 is 12 residues long. V lost 4 bases to trimming and J lost 7 bases, with 8 bases between them. Germline CDR1 SEHNR, CDR2 FQNEAQ (reference sequence). CDR3 DNA sequence: TGTGCCAGCAGCTCACGGGAACAGCCCCAGCATTTT. Protein: CASSSREQPQHF.

This clonotype was seen repeatedly, ten times or more. V is TRBV29-1 and J is TRBJ2-7; D remains ambiguous. V shed 1 base and J shed 6 bases, with 19 bases lying between them. Per germline, CDR1 SQVTM and CDR2 ANQGSEA. This CDR3 comprises 15 residues. In DNA, the CDR3 is TGCAGCGTTGAAGCCCCCCTCACCGAAGGGTTCGAGCAGTACTTC. Protein product: CSVEAPLTEGFEQYF.

This clonotype was found many times. The chain combines TRBV6-2 or TRBV6-3 with TRBJ2-1; D may be TRBD1 or TRBD2 (6 bases each). Germline V lookup: CDR1 MNHEY, CDR2 SVGEGT. The CDR3 length is 14 residues. The germline V and J ends were trimmed by 4 bases and 2 bases, with 9 bases remaining between them. CDR3 sequence: CASSWGAPYNEQFF. The DNA for the CDR3 is TGTGCCAGCAGTTGGGGGGCTCCCTACAATGAGCAGTTCTTC.

This clonotype came up many times. The chain carries TRBV9 and TRBJ2-1; TRBD2 aligns across 9 bases. In germline, CDR1 is SGDLS, CDR2 YYNGEE. The CDR3 runs to 15 residues. Trimming took 3 bases from V and 9 from J; bases not matched to a gene: 10. The CDR3 coding sequence is TGTGCCAGCAGCGACGACGGGACTAGCTTTGTTGAGCAGTTCTTC. Its protein is CASSDDGTSFVEQFF.

At least ten counts were recorded for this clonotype. The rearrangement links TRBV29-1 to TRBJ2-1; D call uncertain. CDR1 and CDR2 (germline): SQVTM, ANQGSEA. CDR3 length: 11 amino acids. Trimming left V 4 bases short and J 9 bases short, with 10 bases between. DNA of the CDR3: TGCAGCGTTGGGAGTCTGGGTGAGCAGTTCTTC. It specifies CSVGSLGEQFF.

This clonotype was detected once. A much larger clone is a single base away; this may be a read error. The chain has TRBV4-3 and TRBJ2-4; 7 bases align to TRBD2. This CDR3 is built from 17 residues. The V and J ends lost 0 bases and 8 bases, in that order; junction bases with no gene match: 13. CDR1 and CDR2 (germline): LGHNA, YSLEER. The CDR3 DNA reads as TGCGCCAGCAGCCAAGAGGCTGGCGGGACTACGGGTCACATTCAGTACTTC. This sequence encodes CASSQEAGGTTGHIQYF.

Of note for this clonotype: A read error is possible here, since a much larger clone lies one base away. The chain recombines TRBV5-6 with TRBJ2-7, with D possibly being TRBD2 (6 bases). This CDR3 comprises 14 residues. The germline V gene has CDR1 SGHDT and CDR2 YYEEEE. The CDR3 spells CANSPTSFSDEQYF. The CDR3 DNA reads TGTGCCAACAGTCCAACTAGCTTCTCCGACGAGCAGTACTTC.

A note on this clonotype: A much bigger clone sits one base away, suggesting this may be a read error. The chain uses TRBV7-9 and TRBJ2-7; 11 positions agree with TRBD2. Germline-derived CDR1 and CDR2 are SEHNR and FQNEAQ (reference sequence). The CDR3 extends over 16 amino acids. In DNA form, the CDR3 reads TGTGCCAGCAGCCCGCGAACTAGCGGGAGAGGCTACGAGCGGTACTTC. Translation: CASSPRTSGRGYERYF.

This clonotype was recorded many times. This rearrangement joins TRBV9 to TRBJ2-3; D remains unclear. Trimming shortened V by 0 bases and J by 0 bases, and 5 bases separated the two germline ends. The CDR3 extends over 14 amino acids. The germline V gene encodes CDR1 SGDLS and CDR2 YYNGEE. The CDR3 protein is CASSVARSTDTQYF. CDR3 in DNA: TGTGCCAGCAGCGTAGCGCGGAGCACAGATACGCAGTATTTT. The full variable domain, with the rest looked up from reference TRBV9 and TRBJ2-3, is DSGVTQTPKHLITATGQRVTLRCSPRSGDLSVYWYQQSLDQGLQFLIQYYNGEERAKGNILERFSAQQFPDLHSELNLSSLELGDSALYFCASSVARSTDTQYFGPGTRLTVL.

Notes on this clonotype: A much larger clone differs by one base, so this may be a read error. V usage is TRBV27 and J usage is TRBJ1-5; D gene uncertain. The V gene lost 6 bases and the J gene lost 1 base, with 7 bases spanning the gap. The CDR3 runs 13 residues. The germline gives CDR1 MNHEY, CDR2 SMNVEV (reference sequence). The CDR3 nucleotides read TGTGCCAGCAGGTTACAAAGCAATCAGCCCCAGCATTTT. It is translated as CASRLQSNQPQHF.

The V gene is TRBV9, the J gene TRBJ2-1, with D perhaps being TRBD1 or TRBD2 (5 bases each). The CDR3 is 15 amino acids. V lost 4 bases and J 3 bases, leaving 14 bases between the germline ends. Germline assignment: CDR1 SGDLS and CDR2 YYNGEE. The CDR3 DNA reads as TGTGCCAGCAGCCCTCAGGGAGTAGGCTACAATGAGCAGTTCTTC. Translated: CASSPQGVGYNEQFF.

The chain recombines TRBV6-2 or TRBV6-3 with TRBJ2-7, with 14 bases aligning to TRBD2. The CDR3 has 18 amino acids. V dropped 7 bases and J dropped 3; count of bases not matched to a gene: 14. The germline V gene encodes CDR1 MNHEY and CDR2 SVGEGT. Written as DNA, the CDR3 is TGTGCCAGCACCACCGGAATATCCGGGACTAGCGGGGGCTACGAGCAGTACTTC. Protein sequence: CASTTGISGTSGGYEQYF.

With respect to this clonotype: A clone one base away is much larger, so this may be a read error. The chain links TRBV19 to TRBJ2-7; maybe TRBD2 (5 bases). The CDR3 loop spans 16 amino acids. Germline V gene data show CDR1 as LNHDA and CDR2 as SQIVND (reference sequence). CDR3 sequence: CASGIFASSYSYEQYF. The CDR3 nucleotides are TGTGCCAGTGGTATCTTCGCTAGCTCCTACTCCTACGAGCAGTACTTC.

Worth noting for this clonotype: The junction differs from germline at one of its ends, possibly a read error. The chain links TRBV6-6 to TRBJ2-1, with 9 positions matching TRBD2. Germline V CDR1 and CDR2: MNHNY, SVGAGI (reference sequence). The CDR3 is 15 amino acids. CDR3 region: CASSYASGNYNGQFF. DNA of the CDR3: TGTGCCAGCAGTTACGCTAGCGGGAACTACAATGGGCAGTTCTTC.

In this sample, this clonotype turned up many times. V gene TRBV7-9 combines with J gene TRBJ2-7; D is unclear. This CDR3 comprises 16 residues. The V gene lost 1 base and the J gene lost 0 bases, with 13 bases spanning the gap. Germline V lookup: CDR1 SEHNR, CDR2 FQNEAQ (reference sequence). The DNA for the CDR3 is TGTGCCAGCAGCTTAGAGTACGGCAGCAGCTCCTACGAGCAGTACTTC. Translating it yields CASSLEYGSSSYEQYF.

This clonotype appeared many times. This chain joins TRBV19 and TRBJ1-1, with 7 bases fitting TRBD1. Germline V gene data show CDR1 as LNHDA and CDR2 as SQIVND (reference sequence). J lost 4 bases, V lost 1 base, and 9 bases had no gene match. This CDR3 is built from 16 residues. CDR3 DNA sequence: TGTGCCAGTAGTATAGGAGGACAGGCTTTTGCCACTGAAGCTTTCTTT. Translating it yields CASSIGGQAFATEAFF.